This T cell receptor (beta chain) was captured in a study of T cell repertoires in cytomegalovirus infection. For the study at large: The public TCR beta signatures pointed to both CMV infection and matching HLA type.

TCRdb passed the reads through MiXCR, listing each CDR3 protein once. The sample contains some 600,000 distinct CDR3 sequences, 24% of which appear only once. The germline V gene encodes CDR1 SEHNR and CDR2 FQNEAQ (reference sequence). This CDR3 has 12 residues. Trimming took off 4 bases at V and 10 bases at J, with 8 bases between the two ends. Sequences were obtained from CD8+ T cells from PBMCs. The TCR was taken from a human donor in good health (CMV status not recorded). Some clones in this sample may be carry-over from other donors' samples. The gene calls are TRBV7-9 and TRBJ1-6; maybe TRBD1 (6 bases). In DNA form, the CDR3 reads TGTGCCAGCAGCTCACAGGGATCACCCCTCCACTTT. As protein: CASSSQGSPLHF.